The 14 T cell receptor beta chains reported below all come from one sample, sequenced in a study of OX40 agonist ivuxolimab in advanced cancers. Data came from immunoSEQ multiplex PCR; TCRdb stores just in-frame clones and leaves some out. The profile shows 70,000 or so clones, approximately 86% of them singletons. The sequenced sample was CD4+ or CD8+ T cells sorted from blood, obtained in a trial of the OX40 agonist ivuxolimab. The receptors here all came from an adult with an advanced solid tumor such as melanoma, head and neck, liver or kidney cancer.

The CDR3 reads CASSLRQGKANTEAFF. CDR3 DNA: TGTGCCAGCAGCTTAAGACAGGGCAAAGCGAATACTGAAGCTTTCTTT. The V call is TRBV7-2, the J call TRBJ1-1, with 7 bases lining up with TRBD1. The J segment lost 5 bases and the V segment lost 2 bases, leaving 11 bases of the junction unmatched. This CDR3 has 16 amino acids. Germline lookup yields CDR1 SGHTA and CDR2 FQGNSA.

This sequence joins TRBV18 and TRBJ2-7; 7 bases agree with TRBD1. V trimming: 3 bases; J trimming: 0 bases; junction bases outside the gene matches: 2. This CDR3 has 14 residues. Germline V gene sequence: CDR1 KGHSH, CDR2 LQKENI. The CDR3 sequence is CASSPRDSSYEQYF. The CDR3 DNA follows: TGTGCCAGCTCACCCAGGGACAGCTCCTACGAGCAGTACTTC.

The V and J genes are TRBV7-3 and TRBJ2-2; no clear D. CDR3 size: 14 residues. Germline CDR1 reads SGHTA; CDR2 reads FQGTGA. Trimming pared 3 bases from V and 9 bases from J, leaving 14 bases between. This chain's CDR3 is CASSFGSPPRELFF. The CDR3 nucleotides are TGTGCCAGCAGCTTCGGATCTCCGCCAAGGGAGCTGTTTTTT.

The chain combines TRBV11-2 with TRBJ2-2; tentative D call: TRBD2 (6 bases). Between the trimmed V and J ends, which lost 5 bases and 5 bases, there was a span of 21 bases. The CDR3 runs to 17 residues. The germline gives CDR1 SGHAT, CDR2 FQNNGV. The CDR3, as DNA: TGTGCCAGCAGCCGCCCCCCCGGGCGGGAAAGGACCGGGGAGCTGTTTTTT. It specifies CASSRPPGRERTGELFF.

The CDR3 protein is CASSSRGTRSYEQYF. CDR3 in DNA: TGTGCCAGCAGCTCCAGGGGAACTCGGTCCTACGAGCAGTACTTC. The chain is built from TRBV7-9 and TRBJ2-7; D possibly corresponds to TRBD1 (6 bases). Trimming removed 4 bases at V and 1 base at J, with 14 bases between. This CDR3 spans 15 amino acids. The germline CDR1 and CDR2 sequences are SEHNR and FQNEAQ (reference sequence).

This chain uses TRBV14 with TRBJ2-2; no firm D call. Germline V lookup: CDR1 SGHDN, CDR2 FVKESK. V was clipped by 0 bases and J by 8 bases, with 13 bases between them. The CDR3 totals 15 residues. The CDR3 nucleotides are TGTGCCAGCAGCCAAGATATTGGTGGTCCGGGGGAGCTGTTTTTT. This gives the protein CASSQDIGGPGELFF.

This rearrangement joins TRBV5-1 to TRBJ2-3; 8 bases are shared with TRBD2. The CDR3 is 15 residues long. Looked up from germline, CDR1 is SGHRS and CDR2 is YFSETQ. V dropped 4 bases and J dropped 0; count of bases not matched to a gene: 4. CDR3 DNA: TGCGCCAGCAGCAGTCTAGCGGGCAGCACAGATACGCAGTATTTT. It specifies CASSSLAGSTDTQYF. The complete variable domain, with remaining parts taken from reference TRBV5-1 and TRBJ2-3, reads KAGVTQTPRYLIKTRGQQVTLSCSPISGHRSVSWYQQTPGQGLQFLFEYFSETQRNKGNFPGRFSGRQFSNSRSEMNVSTLELGDSALYLCASSSLAGSTDTQYFGPGTRLTVL.

The chain links TRBV7-2 to TRBJ1-2; D perhaps matches TRBD1 (6 bases). CDR3 length: 15 amino acids. V lost 5 bases and J lost 3, with 16 bases in between. The germline CDR1 and CDR2 sequences are SGHTA and FQGNSA. CDR3 amino acids: CASSLTTGPHYGYTF. The CDR3 nucleotides read TGTGCCAGCAGCCTAACTACAGGGCCCCACTATGGCTACACCTTC.

Details on this clone: One junction end disagrees with the germline gene, perhaps due to a read error. This chain uses TRBV5-1 with TRBJ2-2; D is unclear. The CDR3 has 12 residues. In germline, CDR1 is SGHRS, CDR2 YFSETQ. CDR3 sequence: CASSLYVGELFF. Here the CDR3 DNA reads TGTGCCAGCAGCTTGTATGTCGGGGAGCTGTTTTTT.

The rearrangement links TRBV4-2 to TRBJ2-1; D uncertain. Trimming cost V 4 bases and J 2 bases, with 12 bases left between them. The CDR3 extends over 15 amino acids. Germline values: CDR1 LGHNA, CDR2 YNFKEQ. The CDR3 DNA follows: TGTGCCAGCAGCCCAGATTTAGTCACCTACAATGAGCAGTTCTTC. Translated: CASSPDLVTYNEQFF.

The gene calls are TRBV11-3 and TRBJ2-7, with TRBD2 as a possible D gene (5 bases). The ends were cut back, 3 bases at V and 2 bases at J, with 11 bases in the middle. This CDR3 contains 14 residues. Germline V lookup: CDR1 SGHNT, CDR2 YENEEA. CDR3 region: CASSLTGNTYEQYF. The CDR3 nucleotides are TGTGCCAGCAGCTTGACGGGGAACACCTACGAGCAGTACTTC.

This rearrangement joins TRBV7-7 to TRBJ1-2; 10 bases are shared with TRBD1. The junction had 17 bases not matched to a gene; V was cut back by 3 bases and J by 10 bases. The CDR3 runs to 17 residues. Germline V CDR1 and CDR2: SSHAT, FNYEAQ (reference sequence). The CDR3 loop reads CASSFSLGTGASRPYTF. For the CDR3, the DNA is TGTGCCAGCAGCTTTAGTCTCGGGACAGGGGCCTCACGGCCCTACACCTTC.

The rearrangement links TRBV5-1 to TRBJ2-3; a weak D match, TRBD1 (5 bases). The germline V gene has CDR1 SGHRS and CDR2 YFSETQ. V lost 2 bases, J lost 5 bases, and 12 bases lay in between. The CDR3 spans 14 residues. CDR3 nucleotide sequence: TGCGCCAGCAGCTTTTCAGGGTTAAAAGATACGCAGTATTTT. Translation: CASSFSGLKDTQYF.

The chain uses TRBV9 and TRBJ2-1, with D perhaps TRBD2 (6 bases). CDR1 SGDLS and CDR2 YYNGEE come from the germline V gene. V shed 4 bases and J shed 9 bases, with 11 bases lying between them. The CDR3 totals 12 residues. The CDR3: CASSRTGVEQFF. The CDR3 nucleotides read TGTGCCAGCAGCCGCACGGGGGTTGAGCAGTTCTTC.